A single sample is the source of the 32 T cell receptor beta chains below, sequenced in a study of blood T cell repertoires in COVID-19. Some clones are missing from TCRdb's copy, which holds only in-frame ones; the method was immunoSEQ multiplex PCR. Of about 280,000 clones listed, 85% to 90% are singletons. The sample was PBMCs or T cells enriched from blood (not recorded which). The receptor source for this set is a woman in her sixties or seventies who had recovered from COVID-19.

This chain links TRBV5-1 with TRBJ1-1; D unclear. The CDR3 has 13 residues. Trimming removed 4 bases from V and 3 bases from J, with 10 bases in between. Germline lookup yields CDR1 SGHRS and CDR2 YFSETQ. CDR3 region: CASSLKLDTEAFF. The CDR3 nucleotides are TGCGCCAGCAGCCTCAAACTGGACACTGAAGCTTTCTTT.

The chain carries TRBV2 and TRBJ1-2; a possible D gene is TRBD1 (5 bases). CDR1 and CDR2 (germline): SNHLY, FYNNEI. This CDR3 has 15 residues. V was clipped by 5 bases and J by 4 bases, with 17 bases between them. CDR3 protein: CASSPRGGAGYGYTF. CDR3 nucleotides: TGTGCCAGCAGTCCTAGAGGAGGGGCTGGCTATGGCTACACCTTC. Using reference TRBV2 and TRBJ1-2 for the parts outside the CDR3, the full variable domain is EPEVTQTPSHQVTQMGQEVILRCVPISNHLYFYWYRQILGQKVEFLVSFYNNEISEKSEIFDDQFSVERPDGSNFTLKIRSTKLEDSAMYFCASSPRGGAGYGYTFGSGTRLTVV.

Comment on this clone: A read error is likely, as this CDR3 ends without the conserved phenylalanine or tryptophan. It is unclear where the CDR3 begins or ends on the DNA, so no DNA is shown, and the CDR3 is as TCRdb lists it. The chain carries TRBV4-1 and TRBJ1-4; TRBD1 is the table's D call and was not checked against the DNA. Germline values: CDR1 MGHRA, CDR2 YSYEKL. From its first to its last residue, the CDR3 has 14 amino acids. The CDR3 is CASSRTTGGSRILS.

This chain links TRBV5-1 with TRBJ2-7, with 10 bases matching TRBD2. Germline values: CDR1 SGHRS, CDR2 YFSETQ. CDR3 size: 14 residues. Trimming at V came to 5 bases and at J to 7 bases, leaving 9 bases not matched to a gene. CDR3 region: CASRGLAGAGEQYF. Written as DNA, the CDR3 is TGCGCCAGCAGGGGCCTAGCGGGAGCGGGGGAGCAGTACTTC.

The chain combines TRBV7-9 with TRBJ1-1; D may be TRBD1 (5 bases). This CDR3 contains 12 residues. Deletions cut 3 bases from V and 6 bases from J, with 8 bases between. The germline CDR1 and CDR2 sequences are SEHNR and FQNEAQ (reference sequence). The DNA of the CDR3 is TGTGCCAGCAGCTTTGGGGGGTCTGAAGCTTTCTTT. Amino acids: CASSFGGSEAFF.

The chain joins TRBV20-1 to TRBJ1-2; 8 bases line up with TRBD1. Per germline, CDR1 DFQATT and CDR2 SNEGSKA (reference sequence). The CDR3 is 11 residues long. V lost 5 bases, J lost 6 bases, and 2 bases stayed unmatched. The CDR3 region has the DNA TGCAGTGCTCCCAGGGGGCATGGCTACACCTTC. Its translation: CSAPRGHGYTF.

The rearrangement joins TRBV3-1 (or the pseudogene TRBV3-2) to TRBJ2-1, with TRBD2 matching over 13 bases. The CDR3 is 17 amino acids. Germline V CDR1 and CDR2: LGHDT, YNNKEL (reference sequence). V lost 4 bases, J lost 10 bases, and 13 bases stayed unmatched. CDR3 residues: CASSRTAGTSGTQEQFF. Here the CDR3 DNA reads TGTGCCAGCAGCCGGACAGCCGGGACTAGCGGGACACAGGAGCAGTTCTTC.

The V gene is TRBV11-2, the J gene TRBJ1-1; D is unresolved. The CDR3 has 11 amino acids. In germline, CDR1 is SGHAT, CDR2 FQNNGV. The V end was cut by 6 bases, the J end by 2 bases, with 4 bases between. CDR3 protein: CASRHNTEAFF. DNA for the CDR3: TGTGCCAGCAGACATAACACTGAAGCTTTCTTT.

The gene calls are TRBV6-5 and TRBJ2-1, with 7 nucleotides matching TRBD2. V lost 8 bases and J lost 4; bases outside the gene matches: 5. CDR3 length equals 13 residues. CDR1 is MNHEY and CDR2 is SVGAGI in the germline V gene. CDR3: CASQLAEYNEQFF. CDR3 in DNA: TGTGCCAGCCAGCTAGCGGAGTACAATGAGCAGTTCTTC.

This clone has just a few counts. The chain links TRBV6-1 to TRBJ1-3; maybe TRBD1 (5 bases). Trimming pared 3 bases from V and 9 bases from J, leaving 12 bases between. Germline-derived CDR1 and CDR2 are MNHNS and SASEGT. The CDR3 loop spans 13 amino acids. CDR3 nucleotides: TGTGCCAGCAGTGACGGGGCGGAGGGCACCATATATTTT. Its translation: CASSDGAEGTIYF.

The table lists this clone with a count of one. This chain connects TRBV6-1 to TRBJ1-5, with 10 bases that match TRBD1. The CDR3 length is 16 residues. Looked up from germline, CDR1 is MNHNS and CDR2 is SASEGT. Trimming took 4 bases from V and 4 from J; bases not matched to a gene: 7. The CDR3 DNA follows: TGTGCCAGCAGTGCGGGGACAGGGGCAGGGAATCAGCCCCAGCATTTT. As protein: CASSAGTGAGNQPQHF.

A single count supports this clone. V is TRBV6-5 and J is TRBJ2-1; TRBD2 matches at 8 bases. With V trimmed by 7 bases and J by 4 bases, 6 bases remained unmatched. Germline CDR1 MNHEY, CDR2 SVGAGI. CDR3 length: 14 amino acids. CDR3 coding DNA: TGTGCCAGCAACCGGGAGGGCCAATACAATGAGCAGTTCTTC. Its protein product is CASNREGQYNEQFF.

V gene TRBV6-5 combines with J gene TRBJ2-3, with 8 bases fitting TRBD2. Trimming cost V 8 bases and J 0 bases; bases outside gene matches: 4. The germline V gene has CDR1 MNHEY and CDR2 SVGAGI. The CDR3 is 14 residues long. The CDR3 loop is CASGASGSTDTQYF. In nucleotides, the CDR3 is TGTGCCAGCGGGGCTAGCGGGAGCACAGATACGCAGTATTTT.

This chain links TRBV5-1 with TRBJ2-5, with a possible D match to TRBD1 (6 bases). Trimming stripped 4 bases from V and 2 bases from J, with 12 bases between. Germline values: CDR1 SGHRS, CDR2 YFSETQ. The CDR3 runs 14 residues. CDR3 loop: CASSAGQIQETQYF. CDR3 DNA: TGCGCCAGCAGCGCCGGACAGATACAAGAGACCCAGTACTTC.

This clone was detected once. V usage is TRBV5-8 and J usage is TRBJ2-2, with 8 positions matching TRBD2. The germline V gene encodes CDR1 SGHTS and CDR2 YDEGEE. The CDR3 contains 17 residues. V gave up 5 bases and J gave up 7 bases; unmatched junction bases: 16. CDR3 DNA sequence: TGTGCCAGCAGATTTGACGCGGCAGCGGGAGTCATCGGGGAGCTGTTTTTT. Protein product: CASRFDAAAGVIGELFF.

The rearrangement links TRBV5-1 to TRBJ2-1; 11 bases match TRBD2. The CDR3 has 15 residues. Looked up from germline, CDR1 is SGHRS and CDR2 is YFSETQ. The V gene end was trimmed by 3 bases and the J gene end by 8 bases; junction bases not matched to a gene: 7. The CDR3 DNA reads TGCGCCAGCAGCTGGGCTAGCGGGGGGACCGATGAGCAGTTCTTC. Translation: CASSWASGGTDEQFF.

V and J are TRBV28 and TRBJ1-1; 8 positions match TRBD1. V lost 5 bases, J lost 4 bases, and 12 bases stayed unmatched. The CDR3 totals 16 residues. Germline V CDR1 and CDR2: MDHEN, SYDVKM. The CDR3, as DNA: TGTGCCAGCAGTCTACAAAGGACAGGGTTGAGCACTGAAGCTTTCTTT. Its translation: CASSLQRTGLSTEAFF.

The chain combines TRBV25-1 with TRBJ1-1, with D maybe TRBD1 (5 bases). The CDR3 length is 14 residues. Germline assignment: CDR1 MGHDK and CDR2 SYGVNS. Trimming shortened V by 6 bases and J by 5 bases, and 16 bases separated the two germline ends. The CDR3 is CASRRATGGTEAFF. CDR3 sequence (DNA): TGTGCCAGCAGGAGGGCAACGGGGGGGACTGAAGCTTTCTTT.

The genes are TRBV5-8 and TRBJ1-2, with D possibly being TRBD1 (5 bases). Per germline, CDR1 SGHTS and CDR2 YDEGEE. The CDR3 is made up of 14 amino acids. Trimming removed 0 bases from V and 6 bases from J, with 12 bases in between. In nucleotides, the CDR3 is TGTGCCAGCAGCTTGGCAGGGCCCCGAGATGGCTACACCTTC. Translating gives CASSLAGPRDGYTF. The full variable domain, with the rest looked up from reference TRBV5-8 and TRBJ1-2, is EAGVTQSPTHLIKTRGQQATLRCSPISGHTSVYWYQQALGLGLQFLLWYDEGEERNRGNFPPRFSGRQFPNYSSELNVNALELEDSALYLCASSLAGPRDGYTFGSGTRLTVV.

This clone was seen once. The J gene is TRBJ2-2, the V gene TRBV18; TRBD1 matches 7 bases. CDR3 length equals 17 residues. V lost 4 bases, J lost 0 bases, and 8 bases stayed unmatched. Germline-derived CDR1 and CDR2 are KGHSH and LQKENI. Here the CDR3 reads CASSLIGTAANTGELFF. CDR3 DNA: TGTGCCAGCTCACTAATCGGGACAGCCGCGAACACCGGGGAGCTGTTTTTT. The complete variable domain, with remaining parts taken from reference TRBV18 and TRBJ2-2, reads NAGVMQNPRHLVRRRGQEARLRCSPMKGHSHVYWYRQLPEEGLKFMVYLQKENIIDESGMPKERFSAEFPKEGPSILRIQQVVRGDSAAYFCASSLIGTAANTGELFFGEGSRLTVL.

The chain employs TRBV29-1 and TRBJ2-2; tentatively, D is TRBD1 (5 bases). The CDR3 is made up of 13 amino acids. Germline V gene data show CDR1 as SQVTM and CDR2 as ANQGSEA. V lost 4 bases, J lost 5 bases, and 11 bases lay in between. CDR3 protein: CSVAQGTTGELFF. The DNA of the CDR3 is TGCAGCGTTGCCCAGGGTACAACCGGGGAGCTGTTTTTT.

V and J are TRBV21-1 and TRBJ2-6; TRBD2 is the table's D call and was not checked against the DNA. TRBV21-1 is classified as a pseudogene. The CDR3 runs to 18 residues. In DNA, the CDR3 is TGTGCCAGCAGCTCTTGGCCGCGGCACCGACCTGGGGCCAACGTCCTGACTTTC. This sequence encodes CASSSWPRHRPGANVLTF.

The CDR3 DNA is TGCGCCAGCAGCTCCTCCACCGGGACTAGCGGGAGTAGCCCCTACGAGCAGTACTTC. This translates into CASSSSTGTSGSSPYEQYF. The chain recombines TRBV5-1 with TRBJ2-7, with 14 bases that match TRBD2. Trimming at V came to 3 bases and at J to 2 bases, leaving 13 bases not matched to a gene. The CDR3 extends over 19 amino acids. Germline V gene sequence: CDR1 SGHRS, CDR2 YFSETQ.

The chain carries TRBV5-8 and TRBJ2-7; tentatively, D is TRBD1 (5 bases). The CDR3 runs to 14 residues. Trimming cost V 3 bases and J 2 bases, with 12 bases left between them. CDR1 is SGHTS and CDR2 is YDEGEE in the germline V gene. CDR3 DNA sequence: TGTGCCAGCAGCTACCCGACAGCTACCTACGAGCAGTACTTC. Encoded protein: CASSYPTATYEQYF.

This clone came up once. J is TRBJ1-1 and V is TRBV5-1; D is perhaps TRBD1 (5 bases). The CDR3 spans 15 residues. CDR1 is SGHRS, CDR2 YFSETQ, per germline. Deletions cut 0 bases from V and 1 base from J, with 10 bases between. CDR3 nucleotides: TGCGCCAGCAGCTTGGTTCCGGGGGAGAACACTGAAGCTTTCTTT. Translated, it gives CASSLVPGENTEAFF. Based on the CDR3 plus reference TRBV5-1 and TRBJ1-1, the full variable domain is KAGVTQTPRYLIKTRGQQVTLSCSPISGHRSVSWYQQTPGQGLQFLFEYFSETQRNKGNFPGRFSGRQFSNSRSEMNVSTLELGDSALYLCASSLVPGENTEAFFGQGTRLTVV.

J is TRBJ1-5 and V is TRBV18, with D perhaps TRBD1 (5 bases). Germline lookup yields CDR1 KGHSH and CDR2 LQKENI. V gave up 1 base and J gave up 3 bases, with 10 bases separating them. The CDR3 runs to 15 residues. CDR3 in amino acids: CASSPLTGYNQPQHF. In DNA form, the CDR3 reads TGTGCCAGCTCACCACTAACAGGCTACAATCAGCCCCAGCATTTT.

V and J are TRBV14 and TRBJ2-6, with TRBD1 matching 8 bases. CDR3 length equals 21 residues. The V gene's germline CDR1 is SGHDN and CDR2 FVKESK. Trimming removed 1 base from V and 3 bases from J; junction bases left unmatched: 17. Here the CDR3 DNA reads TGTGCCAGCAGCCAAGCCCCCCCAGAGTCAGGGGGCATCGGTGGGGCCAACGTCCTGACTTTC. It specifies CASSQAPPESGGIGGANVLTF.

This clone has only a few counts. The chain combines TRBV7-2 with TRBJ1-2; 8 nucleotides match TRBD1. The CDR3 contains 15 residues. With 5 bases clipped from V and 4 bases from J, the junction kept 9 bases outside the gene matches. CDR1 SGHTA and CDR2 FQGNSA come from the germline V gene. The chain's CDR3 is CASSPGTGGFYGYTF. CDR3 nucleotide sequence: TGTGCCAGCAGCCCCGGGACAGGAGGTTTCTATGGCTACACCTTC. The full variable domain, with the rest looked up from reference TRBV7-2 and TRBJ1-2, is GAGVSQSPSNKVTEKGKDVELRCDPISGHTALYWYRQSLGQGLEFLIYFQGNSAPDKSGLPSDRFSAERTGGSVSTLTIQRTQQEDSAVYLCASSPGTGGFYGYTFGSGTRLTVV.

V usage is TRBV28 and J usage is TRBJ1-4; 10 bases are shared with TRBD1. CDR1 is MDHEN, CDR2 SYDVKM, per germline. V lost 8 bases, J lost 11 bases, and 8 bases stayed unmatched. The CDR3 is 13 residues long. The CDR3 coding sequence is TGTGCCAGCGGGCTGGGACAGGGGTTGAAACTGTTTTTT. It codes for CASGLGQGLKLFF.

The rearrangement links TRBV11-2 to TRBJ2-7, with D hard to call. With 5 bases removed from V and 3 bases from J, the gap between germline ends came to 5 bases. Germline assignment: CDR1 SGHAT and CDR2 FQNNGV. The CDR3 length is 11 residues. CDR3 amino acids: CASSPHYEQYF. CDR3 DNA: TGTGCCAGCAGCCCACACTACGAGCAGTACTTC.

In nucleotides, the CDR3 is TGCAGCGTCCAGGGGCCCTCCTTCTCTGGAAACACCATATATTTT. It codes for CSVQGPSFSGNTIYF. The V gene is TRBV29-1, the J gene TRBJ1-3; D is perhaps TRBD1 (6 bases). V was clipped by 6 bases and J by 0 bases, with 15 bases between them. Germline assignment: CDR1 SQVTM and CDR2 ANQGSEA. This CDR3 spans 15 amino acids.

For the CDR3, the DNA is TGTGCCTGGAGCGATAGCGGACTATTAGATACGCAGTATTTT. Protein sequence: CAWSDSGLLDTQYF. The chain links TRBV30 to TRBJ2-3, with D possibly TRBD2 on 6 matching bases. Germline lookup yields CDR1 GTSNPN and CDR2 SVGIG (reference sequence). This CDR3 spans 14 amino acids. V was pared by 3 bases and J by 5 bases, with 15 bases between.